This T cell receptor (beta chain) was retrieved from a study of cytomegalovirus exposure and HLA in healthy donors. General study findings and limits: Later analysis identified several of the most significant clusters that appeared linked to common viral pathogens. Earlier analysis found most TCR beta V segments productive about 87% or about 30% of the time. Most of the CMV-associated TCR beta chains (in a later analysis) appeared to be HLA-restricted.

The CDR3 contains 15 residues. The junction had 2 bases not matched to a gene; V was cut back by 2 bases and J by 1 base. CDR1 is MNHNY and CDR2 is SVGAGI in the germline V gene (reference sequence). For this clone: The antigen is not known.

The PCR had 60 Vbeta and 13 Jbeta primers. The authors' processing: Among the unique TCR beta chains that a later analysis counted, 80 million to 100 million in all, roughly 11 million were shared. Sequencing used immunoSEQ multiplex PCR; TCRdb keeps in-frame clones, though not all of them. D and trimming come from the DNA, and the V and J calls and clone size come from that table. The table shows more than 80,000 clones, with 82% occurring only once. This clonotype was sampled from a man aged 45-65 years in good health and CMV-seronegative. V and J are TRBV6-6 and TRBJ1-5; 7 bases line up with TRBD1. Specimen: PBMCs. The CDR3 is CASSYLGQSNQPQHF. DNA of the CDR3: TGTGCCAGCAGTTACCTGGGACAGAGCAATCAGCCCCAGCATTTT.